A single sample is the source of the 5 T cell receptor beta chains below, sequenced in a study of T-cell memory formation after mild COVID-19. TCRdb reanalysed the 5' RACE reads using MiXCR and keeps one entry per CDR3 protein. The sample has about 340,000 distinct CDR3 sequences, approximately 14% seen once; the top ten hold under 25%. The material sequenced was PBMCs or a T cell subset sorted from them (not recorded which). These receptors all stem from a man aged 18 to 29 who had mild COVID-19 (a few samples of this study predate the infection). Cell type and time point are not known.

The V gene is TRBV7-2, the J gene TRBJ2-3; D gene uncertain. Trimming removed 5 bases from V and 5 bases from J, with 8 bases in between. This CDR3 has 12 amino acids. Germline-derived CDR1 and CDR2 are SGHTA and FQGNSA. CDR3 protein: CASSEYGDTQYF. The DNA for the CDR3 is TGTGCCAGCAGCGAGTATGGAGATACGCAGTATTTT.

The gene calls are TRBV29-1 and TRBJ2-2; D may be TRBD1 or TRBD2 (5 bases each). Trimming removed 2 bases from V and 4 bases from J, with 11 bases in between. This CDR3 has 14 residues. CDR1 and CDR2 (germline): SQVTM, ANQGSEA. This CDR3 is CSVESRGRTGELFF. In DNA form, the CDR3 reads TGCAGCGTTGAATCCCGGGGACGCACCGGGGAGCTGTTTTTT.

The chain couples TRBV6-7 to TRBJ1-5; 9 bases map to TRBD1. TRBV6-7 qualifies as an ORF whose function is uncertain. The junction had 10 bases not matched to a gene; V was cut back by 7 bases and J by 3 bases. There are 16 residues in the CDR3. CDR3 region: CASTGRDRVDNQPQHF. The CDR3 coding sequence is TGTGCCAGCACCGGGCGGGACAGGGTGGACAATCAGCCCCAGCATTTT.

In this sample, this clonotype turned up a few times. The chain has TRBV12-3 or TRBV12-4 and TRBJ2-7, with D possibly matching TRBD1 (7 bases). Trimming removed 5 bases from V and 5 bases from J, with 22 bases in between. This CDR3 comprises 16 residues. CDR3 bases: TGTGCCAGCAGTATGGGCGGGACCGCCGGACAGGACGAGCAGTACTTC. Its protein is CASSMGGTAGQDEQYF.

The chain employs TRBV6-1 and TRBJ2-3; perhaps TRBD2 as D (7 bases). The V gene lost 6 bases and the J gene lost 2 bases, with 15 bases spanning the gap. The germline V gene has CDR1 MNHNS and CDR2 SASEGT. CDR3 size: 15 residues. The CDR3 nucleotides are TGTGCCAGCAGCGCCCCCGGGGGGCTCACAGATACGCAGTATTTT. Residues: CASSAPGGLTDTQYF.